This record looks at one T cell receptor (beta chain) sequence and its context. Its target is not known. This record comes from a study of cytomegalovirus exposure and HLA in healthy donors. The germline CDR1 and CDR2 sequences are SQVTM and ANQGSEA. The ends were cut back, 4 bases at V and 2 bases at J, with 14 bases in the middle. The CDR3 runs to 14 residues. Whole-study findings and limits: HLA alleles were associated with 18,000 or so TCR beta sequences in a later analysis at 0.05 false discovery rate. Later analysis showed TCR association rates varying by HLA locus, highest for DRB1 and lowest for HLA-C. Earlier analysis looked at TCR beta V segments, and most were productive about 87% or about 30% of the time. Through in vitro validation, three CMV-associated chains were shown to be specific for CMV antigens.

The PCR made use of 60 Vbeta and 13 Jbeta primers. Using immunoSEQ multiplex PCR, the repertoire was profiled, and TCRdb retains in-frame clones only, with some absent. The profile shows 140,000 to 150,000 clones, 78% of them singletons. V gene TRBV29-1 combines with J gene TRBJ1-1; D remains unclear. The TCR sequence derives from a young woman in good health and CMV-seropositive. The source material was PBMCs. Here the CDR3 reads CSVVRRGANTEAFF. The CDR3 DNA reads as TGCAGCGTTGTTCGGCGGGGAGCAAACACTGAAGCTTTCTTT.